This TCR beta chain was identified in a study of T-cell reconstitution after alpha-beta-depleted transplantation in children. Study results and caveats: Newly made T cells mostly supplied T-cell counts and diversity one year after transplant. In some patients, recipient T cells and intrathymic progenitors surviving conditioning explained high day-60 diversity. Reportedly, only several hundred clones from non-depleted graft cells drove alpha-beta T-cell counts at about two months.

A TCRbeta library incorporating unique molecular identifiers was prepared. MiXCR, run by TCRdb on the PCR reads, gives a single entry per CDR3 protein. The sample yields 500,000 to 750,000 distinct CDR3 sequences, about a quarter seen once. Notes on this clonotype: Its antigen remains unidentified.

V shed 10 bases and J shed 3 bases, with 12 bases lying between them. This CDR3 contains 12 residues. The V gene's germline CDR1 is ENHRY and CDR2 SYGVKD. This chain connects TRBV10-3 to TRBJ2-5; no definite D call. This receptor was taken from a boy under two years old with Wiskott-Aldrich syndrome, due to receive a stem cell transplant. Source: PBMCs, taken before TCRalphabeta/CD19-depleted stem cell transplant. The chain's CDR3 is CATSSGEETQYF. For the CDR3, the DNA is TGTGCCACCTCATCGGGCGAAGAGACCCAGTACTTC.